Shown below are 28 T cell receptor beta chains from a single sample sequenced in a study of blood T cells in healthy people across ages. Sample-barcoded 5' priming and a J-beta primer mix drove a second PCR of 7 to 11 cycles. TCRdb fed the 5' RACE reads into MiXCR, producing one record per CDR3 protein. Seen here are around 2 million distinct CDR3 sequences, about 39% observed once, and the top ten hold more than 20%. The sequenced sample consisted of blood. The origin of the receptors is a human donor in good health.

This clonotype appeared many times. The CDR3 DNA sequence: TGCAGCGTTGAACGCCGGGGCGAGCAGTACTTC. Protein product: CSVERRGEQYF. The chain recombines TRBV29-1 with TRBJ2-7; a possible D gene is TRBD2 (5 bases). The CDR3 consists of 11 residues. The V gene lost 2 bases and the J gene lost 6 bases, with 8 bases spanning the gap. Germline-derived CDR1 and CDR2 are SQVTM and ANQGSEA.

There are a few counts of this clonotype. The rearrangement joins TRBV7-6 to TRBJ2-3; 8 nucleotides agree with TRBD2. The V gene end was trimmed by 1 base and the J gene end by 0 bases; junction bases not matched to a gene: 3. The CDR3 length is 16 residues. Looked up from germline, CDR1 is SGHVS and CDR2 is FNYEAQ. The CDR3 nucleotides read TGTGCCAGCAGCTTAGAGGTAGCGGGGAGCACAGATACGCAGTATTTT. This gives the protein CASSLEVAGSTDTQYF.

The rearrangement uses TRBV7-9 and TRBJ1-2, with no clear D. This CDR3 has 14 amino acids. Trimming shortened V by 2 bases and J by 7 bases, and 14 bases separated the two germline ends. Germline CDR1 SEHNR, CDR2 FQNEAQ (reference sequence). CDR3 sequence (DNA): TGTGCCAGCAGCTTATTTAACTCCATCGCTGGCTACACCTTC. Protein: CASSLFNSIAGYTF.

Here the CDR3 DNA reads TGTGCCAGCAGCGTAAACAGGGCTCAGCAGTACTTC. Translating it yields CASSVNRAQQYF. V gene TRBV7-2 combines with J gene TRBJ2-7; tentative D call: TRBD1 (6 bases). The V gene's germline CDR1 is SGHTA and CDR2 FQGNSA. The CDR3 has 12 residues. V was clipped by 5 bases and J by 8 bases, with 13 bases between them.

This chain uses TRBV28 with TRBJ1-6; TRBD1 agrees at 7 bases. CDR1 MDHEN and CDR2 SYDVKM come from the germline V gene. Germline trimming cut 5 bases from V and 8 bases from J; bases unmatched to any gene: 9. This CDR3 comprises 15 residues. The CDR3 DNA follows: TGTGCCAGCAGTCCCCAGACAGGGTATCATTCACCCCTCCACTTT. This codes for CASSPQTGYHSPLHF.

The CDR3: CASSLGQGPVNEQFF. CDR3 DNA sequence: TGTGCCAGCAGTTTGGGCCAGGGCCCGGTTAATGAGCAGTTCTTC. The chain employs TRBV12-3 or TRBV12-4 and TRBJ2-1, with D possibly TRBD1 on 5 matching bases. V was trimmed by 3 bases and J by 7 bases, leaving 16 bases between them. The CDR3 runs to 15 residues.

The sample holds a few counts of this clonotype. The chain is built from TRBV28 and TRBJ2-7; 10 bases fit TRBD1. Germline CDR1 is MDHEN and CDR2 is SYDVKM. V shed 4 bases and J 6 bases; nucleotides not matched to a gene: 9. CDR3 size: 15 residues. The CDR3 loop reads CASSWGTGVSGEQYF. Here the CDR3 DNA reads TGTGCCAGCAGTTGGGGGACAGGGGTATCGGGCGAGCAGTACTTC.

This chain links TRBV3-1 with TRBJ2-7, with 8 positions matching TRBD2. The CDR3 totals 16 residues. Looked up from germline, CDR1 is LGHDT and CDR2 is YNNKEL (reference sequence). After removal of 0 bases from V and 7 bases from J, the junction contained 11 bases not matched to a gene. CDR3 sequence (DNA): TGTGCCAGCAGCCAAGACCAGCGGGGGACCCTATGGGAGCAGTACTTC. Its translation: CASSQDQRGTLWEQYF.

V gene TRBV7-8 combines with J gene TRBJ2-3, with TRBD1 matching 8 bases. This CDR3 contains 14 residues. The V segment lost 5 bases and the J segment 6 bases; nucleotides outside the gene matches: 7. Germline CDR1 reads SGHVS; CDR2 reads FQNEAQ. The CDR3 nucleotides are TGTGCCAGCAGCAACAGGGGGGTTACGGATACGCAGTATTTT. The encoded protein is CASSNRGVTDTQYF.

The chain employs TRBV20-1 and TRBJ1-6; TRBD1 agrees at 10 bases. V lost 4 bases to trimming and J lost 6 bases; unmatched junction nucleotides: 6. Germline assignment: CDR1 DFQATT and CDR2 SNEGSKA (reference sequence). This CDR3 spans 15 amino acids. As DNA, the CDR3 is TGCAGTGCTACTTGGACAGGGGGAATTAATTCACCCCTCCACTTT. It encodes CSATWTGGINSPLHF.

This clonotype was detected only a few times. The J gene is TRBJ2-5, the V gene TRBV29-1; D not resolved. This CDR3 region has 10 residues. Trimming stripped 8 bases from V and 0 bases from J, with 4 bases between. CDR1 and CDR2 from the germline V gene are SQVTM and ANQGSEA. CDR3 sequence reads: CSSYQETQYF. CDR3 DNA sequence: TGCAGCTCCTACCAAGAGACCCAGTACTTC. Full variable domain (remainder filled in from reference TRBV29-1 and TRBJ2-5): SAVISQKPSRDICQRGTSLTIQCQVDSQVTMMFWYRQQPGQSLTLIATANQGSEATYESGFVIDKFPISRPNLTFSTLTVSNMSPEDSSIYLCSSYQETQYFGPGTRLLVL.

The chain joins TRBV7-2 to TRBJ1-1; possible D gene TRBD1, 5 bases. The CDR3 sequence is 14 residues long. CDR1 and CDR2 (germline): SGHTA, FQGNSA. V lost 4 bases, J lost 4 bases, and 13 bases lay in between. The CDR3 region is CASSSTQGITEAFF. CDR3 sequence (DNA): TGTGCCAGCAGCTCTACCCAGGGTATCACTGAAGCTTTCTTT.

This clonotype was seen a few times. V is TRBV9 and J is TRBJ2-3; tentatively, D is TRBD2 (5 bases). CDR3 size: 15 residues. CDR1 is SGDLS and CDR2 is YYNGEE in the germline V gene. V lost 4 bases to trimming and J lost 2 bases, with 14 bases between them. CDR3 in amino acids: CASSSPGSLTDTQYF. The DNA for the CDR3 is TGTGCCAGCAGCTCTCCGGGATCCCTCACAGATACGCAGTATTTT.

The chain is built from TRBV7-9 and TRBJ1-2, with D uncertain. The CDR3 is 14 amino acids. Germline CDR1 SEHNR, CDR2 FQNEAQ (reference sequence). Trimming took 10 bases from V and 4 from J, leaving 19 bases between them. This CDR3 is CAISLGRMGYGYTF. In DNA form, the CDR3 reads TGTGCCATCTCTCTGGGCAGAATGGGCTATGGCTACACCTTC.

The chain links TRBV7-2 to TRBJ1-1; D possibly corresponds to TRBD1 (5 bases). Looked up from germline, CDR1 is SGHTA and CDR2 is FQGNSA. Trimming shortened V by 5 bases and J by 4 bases, and 23 bases separated the two germline ends. The CDR3 is 17 amino acids. The CDR3 reads CASSHYDQGVWGTEAFF. DNA of the CDR3: TGTGCCAGCAGCCATTATGACCAGGGCGTTTGGGGCACTGAAGCTTTCTTT.

The CDR3 DNA follows: TGTGCCAGCAGCCTCTACCGGACAGGGGGCTACTATGGCTACACCTTC. This translates into CASSLYRTGGYYGYTF. The chain carries TRBV7-2 and TRBJ1-2, with 11 bases that match TRBD1. Germline V gene sequence: CDR1 SGHTA, CDR2 FQGNSA. The trim removed 5 bases at V and 3 bases at J, leaving 8 bases unmatched. The CDR3 has 16 amino acids.

V and J are TRBV27 and TRBJ2-1, with 8 bases matching TRBD2. Trimming removed 8 bases from V and 0 bases from J; junction bases left unmatched: 3. This CDR3 has 14 amino acids. Per germline, CDR1 MNHEY and CDR2 SMNVEV (reference sequence). The CDR3 bases are TGTGCCAGCTTTCGGGGGGGCTCCTACAATGAGCAGTTCTTC. The encoded protein is CASFRGGSYNEQFF.

The chain carries TRBV4-3 and TRBJ1-6; 8 nucleotides align to TRBD1. Germline V gene data show CDR1 as LGHNA and CDR2 as YSLEER. Germline trimming cut 0 bases from V and 12 bases from J; bases unmatched to any gene: 10. CDR3 length: 16 amino acids. The chain's CDR3 is CASSQELGTGGRPLHF. The CDR3 DNA reads TGCGCCAGCAGCCAAGAGCTAGGAACAGGGGGTAGACCCCTCCACTTT.

This chain connects TRBV6-5 to TRBJ1-2; weak D call: TRBD1 (6 bases). This CDR3 is 14 amino acids long. Germline loops: CDR1 MNHEY, CDR2 SVGAGI. Trimming removed 6 bases at V and 7 bases at J, with 18 bases between. CDR3 in DNA: TGTGCCAGCAGCCCAACTCGGACAGTCGGTGGCTACACCTTC. Its translation: CASSPTRTVGGYTF.

The J gene is TRBJ2-1, the V gene TRBV2; 14 bases match TRBD2. Germline loops: CDR1 SNHLY, CDR2 FYNNEI. The CDR3 is made up of 17 amino acids. The junction had 7 bases not matched to a gene; V was cut back by 5 bases and J by 4 bases. In DNA, the CDR3 is TGTGCCAGCAGTCGAGGACTAGCGGGGGGCCTATACAATGAGCAGTTCTTC. Translated, it gives CASSRGLAGGLYNEQFF.

The chain couples TRBV25-1 to TRBJ1-3; the D is unclear. Trimming took 4 bases from V and 1 from J, leaving 5 bases between them. Germline V lookup: CDR1 MGHDK, CDR2 SYGVNS. The CDR3 has 13 amino acids. The CDR3 protein is CASSGRSGNTIYF. As DNA, the CDR3 is TGTGCCAGCAGTGGCAGGTCTGGAAACACCATATATTTT.

Turning to this clonotype: At one end the junction does not follow the germline gene, possibly because of a read error. The V gene is TRBV6-5, the J gene TRBJ1-2; D remains unclear. Germline V gene sequence: CDR1 MNHEY, CDR2 SVGAGI. The CDR3 runs 13 residues. The CDR3 DNA sequence: TGTGCCAGCACTAACGATAGACGGGAGATCGTGGCCTTC. Amino acids: CASTNDRREIVAF.

CDR3: CSVASGFTDTQYF. DNA of the CDR3: TGCAGCGTTGCCTCGGGATTCACAGATACGCAGTATTTT. The chain couples TRBV29-1 to TRBJ2-3; TRBD2 is a possible D gene (5 bases). This CDR3 is built from 13 residues. CDR1 SQVTM and CDR2 ANQGSEA come from the germline V gene. The ends were cut back, 4 bases at V and 2 bases at J, with 10 bases in the middle.

A few counts support this clonotype. CDR3 DNA sequence: TGCAGTGCCAGCGACAAGATCACTAATGAAAAACTGTTTTTT. Its translation is CSASDKITNEKLFF. The V gene is TRBV20-1, the J gene TRBJ1-4; D is ambiguous. The CDR3 spans 14 residues. Trimming pared 6 bases from V and 2 bases from J, leaving 13 bases between. Germline V lookup: CDR1 DFQATT, CDR2 SNEGSKA (reference sequence).

The gene calls are TRBV5-1 and TRBJ2-1; 9 positions agree with TRBD1. Germline lookup yields CDR1 SGHRS and CDR2 YFSETQ. The CDR3 runs to 16 residues. V lost 3 bases, J lost 4 bases, and 8 bases stayed unmatched. CDR3 amino acids: CASSSRTGDKYNEQFF. The CDR3 bases are TGCGCCAGCAGCTCGAGGACAGGGGATAAGTACAATGAGCAGTTCTTC.

This clonotype was seen a handful of times. The rearrangement joins TRBV28 to TRBJ2-1, with 7 bases matching TRBD1. J was trimmed by 1 base and V by 5 bases; bases with no gene match: 8. The germline V gene has CDR1 MDHEN and CDR2 SYDVKM. The CDR3 runs to 16 residues. CDR3 loop: CASSPLRTGSYNEQFF. The CDR3 DNA reads TGTGCCAGCAGTCCCCTTCGGACAGGTTCCTACAATGAGCAGTTCTTC. The full variable domain, rest sourced from reference TRBV28 and TRBJ2-1, is DVKVTQSSRYLVKRTGEKVFLECVQDMDHENMFWYRQDPGLGLRLIYFSYDVKMKEKGDIPEGYSVSREKKERFSLILESASTNQTSMYLCASSPLRTGSYNEQFFGPGTRLTVL.

CDR3 DNA sequence: TGTGCTACTGCTAGCGGGGGAGGCTACGAGCAGTACTTC. As protein: CATASGGGYEQYF. The V call is TRBV28, the J call TRBJ2-7; 10 bases align to TRBD2. CDR1 is MDHEN and CDR2 is SYDVKM in the germline V gene. The length of the CDR3 is 13 residues.

V is TRBV7-2 and J is TRBJ2-5; tentative D call: TRBD2 (6 bases). Germline V lookup: CDR1 SGHTA, CDR2 FQGNSA. V was pared by 2 bases and J by 0 bases, with 10 bases between. This CDR3 region has 15 residues. The CDR3 DNA follows: TGTGCCAGCAGCTTAACGGGGGTCAACCAAGAGACCCAGTACTTC. Its translation is CASSLTGVNQETQYF. Based on the CDR3 plus reference TRBV7-2 and TRBJ2-5, the full variable domain is GAGVSQSPSNKVTEKGKDVELRCDPISGHTALYWYRQSLGQGLEFLIYFQGNSAPDKSGLPSDRFSAERTGGSVSTLTIQRTQQEDSAVYLCASSLTGVNQETQYFGPGTRLLVL.